This T cell receptor beta chain comes out of a study of spatial heterogeneity in lung cancer. Notes on the study in general: Within tumors, counts of expanded alpha and beta TCRs tracked tumor mutation counts.

MiXCR, applied by TCRdb to the 5' RACE reads, yields one record per CDR3 protein. The table shows approximately 12,000 distinct CDR3 sequences, with roughly 5.6% occurring only once. There are many counts of this clonotype. Its antigen is still unknown. Since the library was made to target alpha chains, this beta chain is a stray read and its abundance is not meaningful. As for time point: sample taken at primary tumor resection. This CDR3 region has 14 residues. Germline values: CDR1 WNHNN, CDR2 SYGVQD (reference sequence). V was shortened by 3 bases and J by 3 bases, with 12 bases between the two germline ends.

This material consisted of lung tumor tissue, taken at surgery. The TCR comes from a male donor with early-stage non-small cell lung cancer. This rearrangement joins TRBV10-1 to TRBJ2-7, with D unresolved. The CDR3 region has the DNA TGCGCCAGCAGTGATGCAGGCGCTTTCTACGAGCAGTACTTC. Translating gives CASSDAGAFYEQYF.